These T cell receptor beta chains were read from a single sample in a study of T cell responses to AZD1222 COVID-19 vaccine. Clones were sequenced by immunoSEQ multiplex PCR, and TCRdb holds only the in-frame ones, with some missing. The sample lists 120,000 or so clones; 80% to 90% were seen once. Sequences were derived from peripheral blood, sampled 28 days after the second AZD1222 dose. The receptors stem from an adult who received the AZD1222 COVID-19 vaccine. Each CDR3 is given with its conserved first and last residue. The D gene is left open where the match is weak. The size field is filled for only some rows; it gives once, few, many or a size class.

CDR3,DNA,D,size,V,J
CASSIQVLGQIYGYTF,TGTGCCAGTAGTATCCAAGTCCTGGGACAGATCTATGGCTACACCTTC,TRBD1,NA,TRBV19,TRBJ1-2
CAISESLVGANNQPQHF,TGTGCCATCAGTGAGAGCCTAGTAGGGGCAAACAATCAGCCCCAGCATTTT,NA,few,TRBV10-3,TRBJ1-5
CASSPVWEQFF,TGTGCCAGCAGCCCCGTGTGGGAGCAGTTCTTC,NA,NA,TRBV6-6,TRBJ2-1
CASSSGQLQETQYF,TGTGCCAGCAGCAGTGGACAGCTCCAAGAGACCCAGTACTTC,NA,NA,TRBV5-4,TRBJ2-5
CASSLAPQDTEAFF,TGTGCCAGCAGCTTGGCCCCTCAAGACACTGAAGCTTTCTTT,NA,NA,TRBV5-6,TRBJ1-1
CASSPPVRTEAFF,TGTGCCAGCTCACCACCGGTAAGGACTGAAGCTTTCTTT,NA,NA,TRBV18,TRBJ1-1
CASSSLRGNEQFF,TGTGCCAGCAGCTCCCTCAGGGGGAATGAGCAGTTCTTC,TRBD1,NA,TRBV11-2,TRBJ2-1
CASTSLGYKNTEAFF,TGTGCCAGCACCAGCCTGGGGTACAAGAACACTGAAGCTTTCTTT,NA,NA,TRBV2,TRBJ1-1
CASSLSGTGPLNTEAFF,TGTGCCAGCAGCTTATCAGGGACAGGGCCGCTGAACACTGAAGCTTTCTTT,TRBD1,NA,TRBV7-9,TRBJ1-1
CASSLGRTYEQYF,TGTGCCAGCAGTTTAGGCAGGACCTACGAGCAGTACTTC,NA,few,TRBV27,TRBJ2-7
CASSDGTALNTEAFF,TGTGCCAGCAGCGACGGGACAGCCTTGAACACTGAAGCTTTCTTT,TRBD1,few,TRBV9,TRBJ1-1
CASSLGWQETQYF,TGTGCCAGCAGCTTAGGTTGGCAAGAGACCCAGTACTTC,NA,NA,TRBV11-3,TRBJ2-5
CASSFQVYNEQFF,TGTGCCAGCAGTTTCCAGGTCTACAATGAGCAGTTCTTC,NA,NA,TRBV12-3/TRBV12-4,TRBJ2-1
CASSLYGPGRSSNQPQHF,TGTGCCAGCAGCTTATACGGGCCAGGGCGATCCAGCAATCAGCCCCAGCATTTT,NA,NA,TRBV7-3,TRBJ1-5
CASSLKLQGSDTGELFF,TGTGCCAGCTCACTTAAATTACAGGGAAGTGACACCGGGGAGCTGTTTTTT,NA,NA,TRBV18,TRBJ2-2
CASRERGLGEKLFF,TGTGCCAGCAGGGAAAGGGGGCTAGGTGAAAAACTGTTTTTT,TRBD1,once,TRBV28,TRBJ1-4
CASTVVGRKNTEAFF,TGTGCCAGTACCGTAGTGGGGCGAAAGAACACTGAAGCTTTCTTT,NA,NA,TRBV19,TRBJ1-1
CASSNSGGDQPQHF,TGTGCCAGCAGCAATTCGGGGGGGGATCAGCCCCAGCATTTT,NA,NA,TRBV9,TRBJ1-5
CATSATGIYGYTF,TGTGCCACCAGTGCGACAGGGATCTATGGCTACACCTTC,TRBD1,NA,TRBV24-1,TRBJ1-2
CASRQGARSAYEQYF,TGTGCCAGCCGACAGGGGGCGCGGAGTGCCTACGAGCAGTACTTC,TRBD1,NA,TRBV2,TRBJ2-7
CASRPQGRGNQPQHF,TGTGCCAGCAGACCTCAGGGGCGCGGCAATCAGCCCCAGCATTTT,NA,NA,TRBV6-5,TRBJ1-5
CASSQDEAAEAFF,TGCGCCAGCAGCCAAGATGAGGCGGCTGAAGCTTTCTTT,NA,NA,TRBV4-3,TRBJ1-1
CASSLGLAGNNEQFF,TGTGCTAGCAGCTTGGGACTAGCGGGAAACAATGAGCAGTTCTTC,TRBD2,NA,TRBV7-7,TRBJ2-1
CASSLVAKPYEQYF,TGTGCCAGCAGCTTAGTGGCAAAGCCCTACGAGCAGTACTTC,NA,NA,TRBV7-9,TRBJ2-7
CASSQDYAQISNQPQHF,TGTGCCAGCAGCCAAGATTATGCGCAGATTAGCAATCAGCCCCAGCATTTT,NA,once,TRBV3-1/TRBV3-2,TRBJ1-5
CAGGLVPNTQYF,TGTGCCGGGGGACTAGTCCCGAATACGCAGTATTTT,TRBD2,NA,TRBV2,TRBJ2-3
CASSLRNSGGYNEQFF,TGTGCCAGCAGCTTGAGAAATAGCGGGGGGTACAATGAGCAGTTCTTC,TRBD2,NA,TRBV7-8,TRBJ2-1
CASSWADRTYEQYF,TGTGCCAGCAGCTGGGCGGACAGAACCTACGAGCAGTACTTC,NA,NA,TRBV7-8,TRBJ2-7
CASSYGGTGFYEQYF,TGTGCCAGCAGTTATGGGGGGACAGGGTTCTACGAGCAGTACTTC,TRBD1,NA,TRBV28,TRBJ2-7
CASSQVFRGQTGELFF,TGCGCCAGCAGCCAAGTGTTTAGGGGGCAGACCGGGGAGCTGTTTTTT,TRBD1,NA,TRBV4-1,TRBJ2-2
CASSRGLAAQETQYF,TGTGCCAGCTCAAGGGGACTAGCGGCTCAAGAGACCCAGTACTTC,TRBD2,NA,TRBV18,TRBJ2-5
CASSWGSVDGYTF,TGTGCCAGCAGTTGGGGTTCCGTAGATGGCTACACCTTC,NA,few,TRBV28,TRBJ1-2
CASTSGTAAYEQYF,TGTGCCAGCACCTCCGGGACGGCGGCCTACGAGCAGTACTTC,NA,NA,TRBV7-2,TRBJ2-7
CASSSVGSAGANVLTF,TGCGCCAGCAGCTCGGTCGGATCAGCTGGGGCCAACGTCCTGACTTTC,NA,NA,TRBV5-1,TRBJ2-6
CAWSPNQGAQMHF,TGTGCCTGGAGTCCAAACCAGGGGGCGCAGATGCATTTT,TRBD1,once,TRBV30,TRBJ1-5
CASSASVAIYNEQFF,TGTGCCAGCAGCGCTAGCGTAGCCATCTACAATGAGCAGTTCTTC,NA,NA,TRBV7-2,TRBJ2-1
CASSGTVQSSDTQYF,TGCGCCAGCAGCGGGACAGTCCAATCCTCAGATACGCAGTATTTT,TRBD1,NA,TRBV5-1,TRBJ2-3
CASGLDSPYGYTF,TGTGCCAGCGGACTTGACAGTCCCTATGGCTACACCTTC,NA,NA,TRBV7-9,TRBJ1-2
CASSEFSYNEQFF,TGCGCCAGCAGTGAATTCTCTTACAATGAGCAGTTCTTC,NA,NA,TRBV10-2,TRBJ2-1
CASSYSILGAYEKLFF,TGTGCCAGCAGTTACTCGATACTGGGGGCCTACGAAAAACTGTTTTTT,NA,NA,TRBV6-5,TRBJ1-4
CASSASPMETQYF,TGCGCCAGCAGCGCCTCCCCAATGGAGACCCAGTACTTC,NA,NA,TRBV5-1,TRBJ2-5
CASSPGQGRNQPQHF,TGTGCCAGTAGTCCAGGACAGGGTCGCAATCAGCCCCAGCATTTT,TRBD1,NA,TRBV19,TRBJ1-5
CSASGAGRGRADTQYF,TGCAGTGCTAGTGGGGCGGGGCGGGGGCGCGCAGATACGCAGTATTTT,NA,NA,TRBV20-1,TRBJ2-3
CASTGSRDQPQHF,TGTGCCAGCACTGGAAGCAGGGATCAGCCCCAGCATTTT,NA,NA,TRBV12-1,TRBJ1-5
CASSLAGAIYEQYF,TGTGCCAGCAGCTTAGCGGGAGCCATCTACGAGCAGTACTTC,TRBD2,NA,TRBV27,TRBJ2-7
CASRAQAELVAQYF,TGTGCCAGCAGAGCCCAGGCAGAGCTTGTTGCGCAGTATTTT,NA,NA,TRBV19,TRBJ2-3
CASSMNQGRIPWYF,TGTGCCAGCAGTATGAATCAGGGGCGCATCCCATGGTACTTC,NA,NA,TRBV27,TRBJ2-7
CASSFGGAETQYF,TGTGCCAGCAGCTTCGGGGGCGCGGAGACCCAGTACTTC,NA,NA,TRBV7-2,TRBJ2-5
CASSHGEASYEQYF,TGTGCCAGCAGCCATGGAGAGGCGTCCTACGAGCAGTACTTC,NA,NA,TRBV11-2,TRBJ2-7
CASSLPPREGHYEQYF,TGTGCCAGCAGCCTTCCCCCTCGGGAGGGCCACTACGAGCAGTACTTC,TRBD2,NA,TRBV3-1/TRBV3-2,TRBJ2-7
CASSDSGVRSPQETQYF,TGTGCCAGCAGTGATTCGGGGGTGCGATCCCCCCAAGAGACCCAGTACTTC,NA,NA,TRBV11-2,TRBJ2-5
CASGPVNQPQHF,TGTGCCTCCGGCCCGGTCAATCAGCCCCAGCATTTT,NA,NA,TRBV9,TRBJ1-5
CASHDPGPETQYF,TGCGCCAGCCACGATCCAGGACCAGAGACCCAGTACTTC,NA,NA,TRBV5-1,TRBJ2-5
CASSPGGLYEQYF,TGTGCCAGTAGTCCCGGGGGCCTCTACGAGCAGTACTTC,NA,NA,TRBV19,TRBJ2-7